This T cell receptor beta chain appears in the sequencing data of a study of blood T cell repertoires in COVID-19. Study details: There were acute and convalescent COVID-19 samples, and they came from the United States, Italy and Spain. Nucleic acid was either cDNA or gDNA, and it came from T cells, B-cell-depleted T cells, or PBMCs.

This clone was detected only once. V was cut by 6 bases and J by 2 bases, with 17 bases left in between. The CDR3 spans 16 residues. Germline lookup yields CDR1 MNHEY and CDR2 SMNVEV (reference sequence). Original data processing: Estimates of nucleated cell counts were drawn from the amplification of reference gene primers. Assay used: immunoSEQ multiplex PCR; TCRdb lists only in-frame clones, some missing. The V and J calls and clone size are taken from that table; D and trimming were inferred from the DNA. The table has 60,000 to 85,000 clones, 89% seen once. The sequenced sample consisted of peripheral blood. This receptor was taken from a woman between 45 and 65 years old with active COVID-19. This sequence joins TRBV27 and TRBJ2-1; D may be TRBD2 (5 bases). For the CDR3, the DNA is TGTGCCAGCAGGACGGAGGCGCGCGGTGCCTACAATGAGCAGTTCTTC. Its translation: CASRTEARGAYNEQFF.